The entry below describes one T cell receptor beta chain. Its antigen remains unknown. The data were produced by immunoSEQ multiplex PCR, yet TCRdb's version contains in-frame clones alone and is incomplete. The table records over 150,000 clones, under 95% of them present only once. These data originate in a study of T cell responses to AZD1222 COVID-19 vaccine. Study results and limitations: Just a handful of AZD1222 recipients were seropositive at baseline.

Between the trimmed V and J ends, which lost 3 bases and 4 bases, there was a span of 13 bases. Germline CDR1 and CDR2: KGHSH and LQKENI. This CDR3 contains 14 residues. Sequenced material: peripheral blood, taken on day 0 of MenACWY control vaccination. The chain links TRBV18 to TRBJ2-7, with D possibly being TRBD1 (5 bases). The clonotype comes from an adult in good health. CDR3 nucleotide sequence: TGTGCCAGCTCACCCAGGGAAGTCAGGTACGAGCAGTACTTC. It translates to CASSPREVRYEQYF.